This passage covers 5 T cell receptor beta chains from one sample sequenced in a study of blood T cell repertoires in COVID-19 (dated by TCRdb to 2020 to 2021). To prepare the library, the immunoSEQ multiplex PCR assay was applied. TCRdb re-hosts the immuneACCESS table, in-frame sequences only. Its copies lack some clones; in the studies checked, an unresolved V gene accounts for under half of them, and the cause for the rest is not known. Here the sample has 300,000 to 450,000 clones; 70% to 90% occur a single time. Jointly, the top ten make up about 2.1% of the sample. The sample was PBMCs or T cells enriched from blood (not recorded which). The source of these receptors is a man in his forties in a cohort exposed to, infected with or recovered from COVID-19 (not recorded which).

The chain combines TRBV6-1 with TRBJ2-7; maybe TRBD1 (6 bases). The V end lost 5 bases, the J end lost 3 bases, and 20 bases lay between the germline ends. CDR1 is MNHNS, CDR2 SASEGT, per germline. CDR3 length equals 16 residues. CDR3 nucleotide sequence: TGTGCCAGCAGTCAAGGGCTAACAGGGAAGTTCTACGAGCAGTACTTC. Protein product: CASSQGLTGKFYEQYF.

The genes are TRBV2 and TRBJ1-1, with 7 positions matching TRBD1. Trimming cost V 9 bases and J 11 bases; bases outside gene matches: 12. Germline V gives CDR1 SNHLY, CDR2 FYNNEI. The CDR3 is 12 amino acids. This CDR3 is CASRRETGSAFF. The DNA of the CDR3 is TGTGCCAGTCGCCGAGAGACAGGGTCGGCTTTCTTT.

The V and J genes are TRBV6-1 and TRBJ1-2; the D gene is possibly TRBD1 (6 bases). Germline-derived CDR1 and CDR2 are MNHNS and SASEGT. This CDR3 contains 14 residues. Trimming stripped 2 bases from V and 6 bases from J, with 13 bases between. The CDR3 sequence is CASSETQDSNGYTF. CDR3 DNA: TGTGCCAGCAGTGAAACACAGGACAGCAATGGCTACACCTTC.

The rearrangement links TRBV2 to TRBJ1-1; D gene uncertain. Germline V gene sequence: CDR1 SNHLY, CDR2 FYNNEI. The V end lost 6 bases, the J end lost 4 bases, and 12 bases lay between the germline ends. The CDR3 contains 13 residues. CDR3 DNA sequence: TGTGCCAGCAGCGCCTCGATCGGCACTGAAGCTTTCTTT. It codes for CASSASIGTEAFF.

The CDR3: CASSPSGGEQYF. The CDR3 nucleotides read TGTGCCAGCAGCCCATCCGGGGGCGAGCAGTACTTC. The chain couples TRBV7-9 to TRBJ2-7, with a possible D match to TRBD2 (6 bases). The CDR3 is made up of 12 amino acids. Germline CDR1 reads SEHNR; CDR2 reads FQNEAQ (reference sequence). The V end lost 5 bases, the J end lost 6 bases, and 11 bases lay between the germline ends.